This T cell receptor beta chain was recovered during a study of blood T cell repertoires in COVID-19. Overall study context: Spain, Italy and the United States supplied samples that represented acute and convalescent COVID-19. Sources were T cells, B-cell-depleted T cells, or PBMCs; the material itself was cDNA or gDNA.

Produced via immunoSEQ multiplex PCR; TCRdb's table is partial and in-frame only. This table has under 150,000 clones, 80% to 90% appearing once. Germline V CDR1 and CDR2: SGHRS, YFSETQ. CDR3 length: 16 residues. The J segment lost 4 bases and the V segment lost 0 bases, leaving 5 bases of the junction unmatched. The TCR sequence derives from a woman aged 45-65 years with acute or convalescent COVID-19. The rearrangement joins TRBV5-1 to TRBJ1-4; 8 bases align to TRBD1. The material sequenced was peripheral blood. The CDR3 reads CASSLGHRGSNEKLFF. The CDR3 nucleotides read TGCGCCAGCAGCTTGGGCCACAGGGGGAGTAATGAAAAACTGTTTTTT. Drawing the rest from reference TRBV5-1 and TRBJ1-4, the complete variable domain is KAGVTQTPRYLIKTRGQQVTLSCSPISGHRSVSWYQQTPGQGLQFLFEYFSETQRNKGNFPGRFSGRQFSNSRSEMNVSTLELGDSALYLCASSLGHRGSNEKLFFGSGTQLSVL.